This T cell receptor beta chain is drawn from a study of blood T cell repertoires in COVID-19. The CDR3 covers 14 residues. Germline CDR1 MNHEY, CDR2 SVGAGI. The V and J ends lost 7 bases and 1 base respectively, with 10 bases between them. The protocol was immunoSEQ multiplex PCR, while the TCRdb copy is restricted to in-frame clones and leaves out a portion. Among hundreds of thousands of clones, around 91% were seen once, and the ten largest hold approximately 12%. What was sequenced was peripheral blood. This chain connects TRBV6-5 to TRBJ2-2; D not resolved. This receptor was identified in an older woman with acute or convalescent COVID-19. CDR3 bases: TGTGCCAGCACTCTCCCCAGGAACACCGGGGAGCTGTTTTTT. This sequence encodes CASTLPRNTGELFF.